This T cell receptor beta chain was sequenced during a study of cytomegalovirus exposure and HLA in healthy donors. Study-level points and caveats: In vitro checks showed that a few CMV-associated chains really do target CMV antigens. Accounts indicate the classifier identified cytomegalovirus status with strong specificity and sensitivity.

As regards this clone: Its antigen is undetermined.

Sequenced by immunoSEQ multiplex PCR; TCRdb stores in-frame clones only, minus some. The repertoire holds more than 250,000 clones, 80% to 90% seen once, with approximately 0.84% in the top ten. Trimming cost V 6 bases and J 4 bases; bases outside gene matches: 14. From germline, CDR1 is SGHDT and CDR2 YYEEEE. CDR3 length equals 16 residues. The chain is built from TRBV5-6 and TRBJ2-7; 9 bases line up with TRBD1. The sequenced sample was PBMCs. The receptor was isolated from a woman aged 18-29 years in good health and CMV-seronegative. The CDR3 is CASIGSSDRGIYEQYF. CDR3 sequence (DNA): TGTGCCAGCATTGGTTCATCGGACAGGGGAATTTACGAGCAGTACTTC.